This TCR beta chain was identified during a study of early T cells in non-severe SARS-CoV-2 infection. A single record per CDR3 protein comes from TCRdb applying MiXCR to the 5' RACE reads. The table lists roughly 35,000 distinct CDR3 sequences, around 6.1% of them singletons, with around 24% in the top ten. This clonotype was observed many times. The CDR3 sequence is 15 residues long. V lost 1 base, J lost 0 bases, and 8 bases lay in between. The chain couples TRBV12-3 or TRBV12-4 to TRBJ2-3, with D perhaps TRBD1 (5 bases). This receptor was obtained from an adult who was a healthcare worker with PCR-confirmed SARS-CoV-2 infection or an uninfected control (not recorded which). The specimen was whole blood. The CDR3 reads CASSLEGASTDTQYF. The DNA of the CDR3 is TGTGCCAGCAGTTTAGAAGGGGCGAGCACAGATACGCAGTATTTT.